Below, 20 T cell receptor beta chains from the same sample are listed, as sequenced in a study of CD8+CD57+ T cells in acquired aplastic anemia. All sequencing subjects had displayed CD8+CD57+ cell expansion on flow cytometry. Genomic DNA served as template for TCR beta VDJ and CDR3 profiling. TCRdb processed the reads anew with MiXCR; each CDR3 protein has one entry. The sample gives around 170,000 distinct CDR3 sequences, approximately 50% of which show up once; approximately 9.7% is in the top ten. Source material: sorted CD4+, CD8+, or CD8+CD57+ T cells (not recorded which) from PBMCs. These receptors all come from a human donor with aplastic anemia.

The rearrangement links TRBV25-1 to TRBJ1-4; 9 bases line up with TRBD1. The CDR3 totals 14 residues. Trimming removed 4 bases from V and 10 bases from J; junction bases left unmatched: 7. Germline assignment: CDR1 MGHDK and CDR2 SYGVNS. CDR3 coding DNA: TGTGCCAGCAGTGGGGACAGGGTCTCTGGAAAACTGTTTTTT. Translated: CASSGDRVSGKLFF. Based on the CDR3 plus reference TRBV25-1 and TRBJ1-4, the full variable domain is EADIYQTPRYLVIGTGKKITLECSQTMGHDKMYWYQQDPGMELHLIHYSYGVNSTEKGDLSSESTVSRIRTEHFPLTLESARPSHTSQYLCASSGDRVSGKLFFGSGTQLSVL.

The chain employs TRBV10-3 and TRBJ1-1; tentative D call: TRBD1 (6 bases). The CDR3 runs 13 residues. Trimming removed 10 bases from V and 1 base from J, with 13 bases in between. CDR1 is ENHRY, CDR2 SYGVKD, per germline. The CDR3 reads CATIGTQNTEAFF. CDR3 nucleotide sequence: TGTGCCACGATCGGGACACAGAACACTGAAGCTTTCTTT.

The chain employs TRBV20-1 and TRBJ2-1; 9 bases match TRBD2. The CDR3 runs to 14 residues. Germline CDR1 is DFQATT and CDR2 is SNEGSKA (reference sequence). V lost 3 bases, J lost 4 bases, and 4 bases stayed unmatched. CDR3 bases: TGCAGTGCTAGTACGACTAGCGGATACAATGAGCAGTTCTTC. This encodes CSASTTSGYNEQFF.

The table lists this clonotype with many counts. This rearrangement joins TRBV5-5 to TRBJ2-3; possible D gene TRBD1, 6 bases. This CDR3 has 13 residues. Germline V gene sequence: CDR1 SGHKS, CDR2 YYEKEE (reference sequence). The germline V and J ends were trimmed by 4 bases and 6 bases, with 12 bases remaining between them. In nucleotides, the CDR3 is TGTGCCAGCAGCCCTGATCAGGGGGATACGCAGTATTTT. Translated: CASSPDQGDTQYF.

The table lists this clonotype with many counts. The chain recombines TRBV29-1 with TRBJ2-1; the match to TRBD2 covers 8 bases. Germline CDR1 and CDR2: SQVTM and ANQGSEA. The CDR3 covers 14 residues. The junction had 6 bases not matched to a gene; V was cut back by 5 bases and J by 3 bases. The DNA of the CDR3 is TGCAGCGTTCCCGGGACTAGTCGCTACAATGAGCAGTTCTTC. Encoded protein: CSVPGTSRYNEQFF.

This clonotype was detected many times. This sequence joins TRBV19 and TRBJ2-1; TRBD1 matches 10 bases. After removal of 1 base from V and 4 bases from J, the junction contained 10 bases not matched to a gene. There are 18 residues in the CDR3. Germline CDR1 LNHDA, CDR2 SQIVND (reference sequence). The CDR3 DNA sequence: TGTGCCAGTAGTATAGCCCTCCTTCCGGGACAGGGGTACAATGAGCAGTTCTTC. This gives the protein CASSIALLPGQGYNEQFF.

This clonotype was seen at least ten times. CDR3 amino acids: CATQTAGGLETQYF. Here the CDR3 DNA reads TGTGCCACCCAAACGGCGGGGGGACTGGAGACCCAGTACTTC. V gene TRBV7-9 combines with J gene TRBJ2-5; TRBD2 aligns across 8 bases. CDR3 size: 14 residues. J was trimmed by 5 bases and V by 10 bases; bases with no gene match: 12. The germline CDR1 and CDR2 sequences are SEHNR and FQNEAQ (reference sequence).

This clonotype has a handful of counts. The V and J genes are TRBV11-2 and TRBJ2-2, with 14 bases fitting TRBD2. J was trimmed by 7 bases and V by 3 bases; bases with no gene match: 4. The CDR3 sequence is 16 residues long. Looked up from germline, CDR1 is SGHAT and CDR2 is FQNNGV. The CDR3: CASSFRLAGGFGELFF. The CDR3 nucleotides are TGTGCCAGCAGCTTTAGACTAGCGGGAGGGTTCGGGGAGCTGTTTTTT.

The chain has TRBV2 and TRBJ1-2, with D possibly being TRBD1 (6 bases). There are 12 residues in the CDR3. V was clipped by 7 bases and J by 6 bases, with 12 bases between them. The germline V gene has CDR1 SNHLY and CDR2 FYNNEI. The CDR3 DNA sequence: TGTGCCAGCATCCCCGGGGGGCATGGCTACACCTTC. This translates into CASIPGGHGYTF.

This clonotype was picked up many times. The rearrangement uses TRBV20-1 and TRBJ2-7; TRBD2 matches at 7 bases. The germline gives CDR1 DFQATT, CDR2 SNEGSKA (reference sequence). J lost 7 bases, V lost 0 bases, and 12 bases had no gene match. The CDR3 runs to 15 residues. The CDR3 here is CSARDPRGEPSEQYF. In DNA, the CDR3 is TGCAGTGCTAGAGATCCCCGGGGGGAGCCTAGTGAGCAGTACTTC.

This chain joins TRBV7-3 and TRBJ2-1; 7 nucleotides agree with TRBD2. The CDR3 is made up of 16 amino acids. Per germline, CDR1 SGHTA and CDR2 FQGTGA. V lost 2 bases and J lost 7; bases outside the gene matches: 11. The CDR3 spells CASSLGSWGGENEQFF. The CDR3 coding sequence is TGTGCCAGCAGCTTAGGAAGTTGGGGGGGAGAGAATGAGCAGTTCTTC.

This clonotype was observed a handful of times. The chain has TRBV11-2 and TRBJ2-4; D possibly uses TRBD1 or TRBD2 (5 bases each). The V end lost 5 bases, the J end lost 2 bases, and 19 bases lay between the germline ends. Germline V CDR1 and CDR2: SGHAT, FQNNGV. The CDR3 loop spans 17 amino acids. CDR3 region: CASSPLFGQGPKNIQYF. CDR3 nucleotide sequence: TGTGCCAGCAGCCCCCTTTTCGGCCAGGGACCCAAAAACATTCAGTACTTC.

The gene calls are TRBV10-1 and TRBJ1-2; D may be TRBD1 (6 bases). Germline V gene sequence: CDR1 WNHNN, CDR2 SYGVQD (reference sequence). V was cut by 7 bases and J by 4 bases, with 13 bases left in between. The CDR3 covers 13 residues. CDR3 protein: CASTNRDGYGYTF. Here the CDR3 DNA reads TGCGCCAGCACCAACAGGGACGGCTATGGCTACACCTTC.

J is TRBJ1-3 and V is TRBV19; D is uncertain. The CDR3 runs 14 residues. The V gene lost 1 base and the J gene lost 0 bases, with 4 bases spanning the gap. The germline CDR1 and CDR2 sequences are LNHDA and SQIVND (reference sequence). CDR3 coding DNA: TGTGCCAGTAGTATAGGGAACTCTGGAAACACCATATATTTT. Encoded protein: CASSIGNSGNTIYF.

V gene TRBV5-1 combines with J gene TRBJ2-7, with D possibly being TRBD1 or TRBD2 (6 bases each). Trimming left V 0 bases short and J 6 bases short, with 16 bases between. Germline loops: CDR1 SGHRS, CDR2 YFSETQ. CDR3 size: 15 residues. In nucleotides, the CDR3 is TGCGCCAGCAGCTTGGACACAGGGAGGTCCAGCGAGCAGTACTTC. Protein: CASSLDTGRSSEQYF. The whole variable domain, filled in from reference TRBV5-1 and TRBJ2-7, reads KAGVTQTPRYLIKTRGQQVTLSCSPISGHRSVSWYQQTPGQGLQFLFEYFSETQRNKGNFPGRFSGRQFSNSRSEMNVSTLELGDSALYLCASSLDTGRSSEQYFGPGTRLTVT.

This clonotype was counted at least ten times. The chain has TRBV20-1 and TRBJ2-3; 13 nucleotides match TRBD2. With V trimmed by 3 bases and J by 0 bases, 12 bases remained unmatched. Germline V gene sequence: CDR1 DFQATT, CDR2 SNEGSKA (reference sequence). This CDR3 is 19 amino acids long. The DNA of the CDR3 is TGCAGTGCTAGCTCGTTTGGGACTAGCGGGGTTCCTAGCACAGATACGCAGTATTTT. This sequence encodes CSASSFGTSGVPSTDTQYF.

This clonotype occurred a few times. The chain recombines TRBV7-9 with TRBJ2-3, with D perhaps TRBD1 or TRBD2 (5 bases each). The germline gives CDR1 SEHNR, CDR2 FQNEAQ (reference sequence). V lost 5 bases and J 6 bases, leaving 12 bases between the germline ends. This CDR3 is built from 13 residues. The CDR3 here is CASSDRDQDTQYF. Written as DNA, the CDR3 is TGTGCCAGCAGCGACCGGGACCAGGATACGCAGTATTTT.

The V and J genes are TRBV3-1 and TRBJ1-3; D gene unclear. This CDR3 region has 11 residues. V dropped 7 bases and J dropped 3 bases, with 4 bases sitting between them. The germline gives CDR1 LGHDT, CDR2 YNNKEL (reference sequence). The CDR3 sequence is CASKGGNTIYF. DNA for the CDR3: TGTGCCAGCAAGGGTGGAAACACCATATATTTT. The entire variable domain, with the rest obtained from reference TRBV3-1 and TRBJ1-3, is as follows: DTAVSQTPKYLVTQMGNDKSIKCEQNLGHDTMYWYKQDSKKFLKIMFSYNNKELIINETVPNRFSPKSPDKAHLNLHINSLELGDSAVYFCASKGGNTIYFGEGSWLTVV.

This clonotype came up a few times. The rearrangement uses TRBV15 and TRBJ2-7; 9 bases align to TRBD1. CDR1 is LNHNV and CDR2 is YYDKDF in the germline V gene (reference sequence). This CDR3 is 14 amino acids long. Trimming at V came to 4 bases and at J to 3 bases, leaving 4 bases not matched to a gene. Here the CDR3 DNA reads TGTGCCACCAGCAACTCGGGACAGGGCTACGAGCAGTACTTC. Translating gives CATSNSGQGYEQYF. Complete variable domain (other parts from reference TRBV15 and TRBJ2-7): DAMVIQNPRYQVTQFGKPVTLSCSQTLNHNVMYWYQQKSSQAPKLLFHYYDKDFNNEADTPDNFQSRRPNTSFCFLDIRSPGLGDTAMYLCATSNSGQGYEQYFGPGTRLTVT.

This clonotype was counted only a few times. V is TRBV9 and J is TRBJ2-3; D is possibly TRBD2 (5 bases). Germline CDR1 SGDLS, CDR2 YYNGEE. CDR3 length: 18 amino acids. Trimming shortened V by 4 bases and J by 1 base, and 22 bases separated the two germline ends. CDR3 nucleotide sequence: TGTGCCAGCAGCCCCTCTTTAGGAGGAGACCTTCGCACAGATACGCAGTATTTT. Its protein product is CASSPSLGGDLRTDTQYF.